The rows below give T cell receptor beta chains drawn from one sample of a study of T cell responses to AZD1222 COVID-19 vaccine. TCRdb's copy holds only in-frame clones and misses some; the assay was immunoSEQ multiplex PCR. The table has approximately 140,000 clones, around 92% seen once. The material sequenced was peripheral blood, taken on day 0 of AZD1222 vaccination. The receptor source for this set is an adult in good health. Each CDR3 is given with its conserved first and last residue. The D gene is left open where the match is weak. Clone size is stated in some rows and not others, as once, few, many or a class when expanded.

v_gene	j_gene	abundance	d_gene	CDR3aa	CDR3nt
TRBV7-2	TRBJ1-2	-	-	CASSYRDGTYGYTF	TGTGCCAGCAGCTACCGGGACGGAACCTATGGCTACACCTTC
TRBV6-2/TRBV6-3	TRBJ2-2	once	TRBD2	CASSYSRGLVSGELFF	TGTGCCAGCAGTTACTCGAGGGGACTAGTATCCGGGGAGCTGTTTTTT
TRBV9	TRBJ2-7	-	-	CASSVEDGYEQYF	TGTGCCAGCAGCGTAGAGGACGGCTACGAGCAGTACTTC
TRBV10-3	TRBJ2-7	-	TRBD2	CAIRGLAGGLPYF	TGTGCCATCAGGGGACTAGCGGGGGGACTCCCTTACTTC
TRBV7-2	TRBJ1-1	-	-	CASSRGAEAFF	TGTGCCAGCAGTAGGGGGGCTGAAGCTTTCTTT
TRBV5-1	TRBJ1-1	once	TRBD1	CASSLGTGEAFF	TGCGCCAGCAGCTTGGGGACAGGTGAAGCTTTCTTT
TRBV6-2/TRBV6-3	TRBJ2-1	once	TRBD2	CASSYLAGLVYNEQFF	TGTGCCAGCAGTTACTTAGCGGGGCTTGTCTACAATGAGCAGTTCTTC
TRBV7-6	TRBJ2-3	few	-	CASSLRSGPPSDTQYF	TGTGCCAGCAGCCTTCGTTCGGGACCCCCTTCAGATACGCAGTATTTT
TRBV2	TRBJ2-2	-	TRBD2	CASSLTAGNTGELFF	TGTGCCAGCAGTTTGACAGCGGGAAACACCGGGGAGCTGTTTTTT
TRBV3-1/TRBV3-2	TRBJ1-3	few	TRBD1	CASSQDPGQVGNTIYF	TGTGCCAGCAGCCAAGATCCCGGACAGGTTGGAAACACCATATATTTT
TRBV28	TRBJ1-2	-	TRBD1	CASRSAKLSTGVIYGYTF	TGTGCCAGCAGGTCCGCCAAACTTTCGACAGGGGTCATCTATGGCTACACCTTC
TRBV27	TRBJ1-2	-	TRBD1	CASSRQGSGYGYTF	TGTGCCAGCAGCCGACAGGGTAGTGGCTATGGCTACACCTTC
TRBV4-2	TRBJ2-1	once	TRBD2	CASSPTSGSSYNEQFF	TGTGCCAGCAGCCCTACTAGCGGTAGCTCCTACAATGAGCAGTTCTTC
TRBV27	TRBJ2-1	-	TRBD2	CASSSSRTSGRAYEQFF	TGTGCCAGCAGTTCCTCCCGGACTAGCGGGAGGGCCTATGAGCAGTTCTTC
TRBV3-1/TRBV3-2	TRBJ2-1	-	TRBD2	CASSQEGLAGGEQFF	TGTGCCAGCAGCCAAGAAGGGCTAGCGGGGGGAGAGCAGTTCTTC
TRBV4-1	TRBJ2-1	-	TRBD2	CASSQHPGLARGPYNEQFF	TGCGCCAGCAGCCAACACCCGGGACTAGCGCGTGGGCCCTACAATGAGCAGTTCTTC
TRBV30	TRBJ1-2	-	TRBD1	CAWSDYGQGGSGYTF	TGTGCCTGGAGCGACTACGGACAGGGGGGGAGTGGCTACACCTTC
TRBV3-1/TRBV3-2	TRBJ1-1	-	-	CASSDRPFNTEAFF	TGTGCCAGCAGCGACCGCCCTTTTAACACTGAAGCTTTCTTT
TRBV4-2	TRBJ1-2	-	TRBD1	CASSHGGTGGRGDGYTF	TGTGCCAGCAGCCATGGAGGTACAGGGGGCAGGGGGGATGGCTACACCTTC
TRBV3-1/TRBV3-2	TRBJ2-3	-	TRBD1	CASSRTGGTDTQYF	TGTGCCAGCAGCCGGACAGGGGGCACAGATACGCAGTATTTT
TRBV7-2	TRBJ1-5	-	-	CASSLTPTANQPQHF	TGTGCCAGCAGCTTAACCCCGACGGCGAATCAGCCCCAGCATTTT
TRBV6-2/TRBV6-3	TRBJ1-5	-	-	CASSSQENQPQHF	TGTGCCAGCAGTTCACAGGAAAATCAGCCCCAGCATTTT
TRBV4-3	TRBJ2-2	-	-	CASSQPLRRETGELFF	TGCGCCAGCAGCCAACCCTTACGACGGGAAACCGGGGAGCTGTTTTTT
TRBV9	TRBJ1-2	-	TRBD1	CASSVAQTPGGQGYTF	TGTGCCAGCAGCGTAGCGCAAACCCCAGGGGGCCAGGGCTACACCTTC
TRBV9	TRBJ2-1	-	-	CASSVGWSPSYNEQFF	TGTGCCAGCAGCGTAGGGTGGTCCCCCTCCTACAATGAGCAGTTCTTC
TRBV7-2	TRBJ2-5	-	-	CASSLMGFFETQYF	TGTGCCAGCAGCTTAATGGGGTTTTTCGAGACCCAGTACTTC
TRBV28	TRBJ1-2	few	-	CASSSPGQTYGYTF	TGTGCCAGCAGTTCCCCTGGACAGACCTATGGCTACACCTTC
TRBV27	TRBJ2-6	-	TRBD1	CASSAQGKTGANVLTF	TGTGCCAGCAGTGCACAGGGGAAAACTGGGGCCAACGTCCTGACTTTC